This TCR beta chain appears in the sequencing data of a study of T cells in Graves' hyperthyroidism and ophthalmopathy. Study-wide background: Upon initial diagnosis and before any treatment, peripheral blood was collected. Study findings and constraints: Ophthalmopathy and stable hyperthyroidism were told apart by a 13 V-J model.

Points on this clonotype: Its specificity is unknown.

CDR1 is KGHSH and CDR2 is LQKENI in the germline V gene. V lost 0 bases to trimming and J lost 7 bases, with 6 bases between them. The CDR3 has 13 residues. There were TCR beta CDR3 regions amplified from RNA transcripts. The primer set for the first-round RT-PCR of the TCR CDR3 was HTBI. TCRdb recomputed calls from the multiplex PCR reads with MiXCR, one row per CDR3 protein. In the table there are about 770,000 distinct CDR3 sequences, 18% of which are singletons. The receptor was derived from a woman aged 50 to 60 with Graves' hyperthyroidism that later progressed to Graves' ophthalmopathy. The material sequenced was blood. V is TRBV18 and J is TRBJ2-2; TRBD2 might be the D (6 bases). CDR3 in DNA: TGTGCCAGCTCACCACCTAGCGGCGGGGAGCTGTTTTTT. Its translation is CASSPPSGGELFF.